This is a list of T cell receptor beta chains from one sample in a study of CD8 T cells in ankylosing spondylitis. MiXCR, applied by TCRdb to the 5' RACE reads, yields one record per CDR3 protein. The sample holds 150,000 or so distinct CDR3 sequences, around a tenth seen once. Input material: blood, either unsorted or a sorted T cell fraction (not recorded which). These receptors were collected from a female donor with ankylosing spondylitis or in good health (not recorded which). Each CDR3 is given with its conserved first and last residue.

>TRBV28|TRBJ2-7
CASTEFGSSYEQYF
>TRBV2|TRBJ1-3
CASSEADLYF
>TRBV5-1|TRBJ2-2
CASSLSRGELFF
>TRBV27|TRBJ2-7
CASSLTKAYEQYF
>TRBV5-6|TRBJ2-5
CASSLAGGKTQYF
>TRBV24-1|TRBJ2-5
CATSDLAGAETQYF
>TRBV7-8|TRBJ2-2
CASSLAVVAGGRTGELFF
>TRBV24-1|TRBJ2-3
CATRIARRGADTQYF
>TRBV30|TRBJ2-1
CAWWEISYNEQFF
>TRBV30|TRBJ2-1
CALSGKGNEQFF
>TRBV20-1|TRBJ2-7
CSATTTSENPYEQYF
>TRBV27|TRBJ2-7
CASSPVAGSYEQYF
>TRBV4-2|TRBJ2-2
CASSLPGQSEDTGELFF
>TRBV7-9|TRBJ1-4
CASSPPVNEKLFF
>TRBV27|TRBJ1-1
CASSPDALNTEAFF
>TRBV24-1|TRBJ2-5
CATSDLSRGRQETQYF
>TRBV27|TRBJ2-1
CASSSGTSGGNEQFF
>TRBV11-2|TRBJ2-7
CASSLPGSTNYEQYF
>TRBV4-2|TRBJ2-3
CASSQVKEDTQYF
>TRBV19|TRBJ1-5
CASSGGNQPQHF
>TRBV20-1|TRBJ1-3
CSATRLTGGSGNTIYF
>TRBV2|TRBJ2-7
CGTGSLPYEQYF
>TRBV20-1|TRBJ1-1
CSANPLGGGTEAFF
>TRBV20-1|TRBJ1-1
CSASMDRGRGTEAFF
>TRBV28|TRBJ2-1
CASSLCVAGVGCEQFF
>TRBV18|TRBJ1-2
CASSRKTHPVYGYTF
>TRBV28|TRBJ1-5
CASSFTPQPQHF
>TRBV11-3|TRBJ2-2
CASSPSRSPGELFF
>TRBV7-2|TRBJ1-1
CASSPPQISVNTEAFF
>TRBV4-1|TRBJ2-2
CASSQGWREGTGELFF
>TRBV27|TRBJ2-1
CASHPRVSSSYNEQFF
>TRBV12-3/TRBV12-4|TRBJ2-2
CLTTGSETGELFF
>TRBV28|TRBJ2-3
CASIRSAEFTDTQYF
>TRBV19|TRBJ2-3
CASTAAGSAADTQYF
>TRBV29-1|TRBJ1-2
CSVAGEGDGYTF
>TRBV30|TRBJ1-4
CAWSYGGATNEKLFF
>TRBV6-6|TRBJ2-1
CASSYIGDNEQFF
>TRBV7-9|TRBJ2-7
CASSRPDSLTYEQYF
>TRBV5-6|TRBJ1-2
CASSQHGGDGYTF
>TRBV9|TRBJ2-1
CASSLSSGRAMEQFF
>TRBV12-3/TRBV12-4|TRBJ2-7
CASSPLASGGYEQYF
>TRBV15|TRBJ2-7
CATSRDLDEQYF
>TRBV5-6|TRBJ2-1
CASSFLGRADEQFF
>TRBV9|TRBJ2-1
CASSVVARRDNEQFF
>TRBV20-1|TRBJ2-1
CSARDVIAGGHNEQFF
>TRBV19|TRBJ2-1
CASSIEGPYNEQFF
>TRBV4-3|TRBJ2-1
CASSQDRAAGGWNEQFF
>TRBV7-9|TRBJ2-7
CASSLPAGSYEQYF
>TRBV9|TRBJ2-2
CASSRDSGELFF
>TRBV27|TRBJ2-2
CASSGLVNTGELFF
>TRBV3-1|TRBJ2-1
CASSQDYRNNEQFF
>TRBV7-9|TRBJ2-1
CASSSPRDSHNEQFF
>TRBV19|TRBJ2-1
CASSMGGNEQFF
>TRBV20-1|TRBJ1-1
CSARDSALYTEAFF
>TRBV10-3|TRBJ2-1
CAISTQREGNEQFF
>TRBV5-1|TRBJ1-2
CASSTGTGNYGYTF
>TRBV15|TRBJ1-5
CATSKTGSNQPQHF